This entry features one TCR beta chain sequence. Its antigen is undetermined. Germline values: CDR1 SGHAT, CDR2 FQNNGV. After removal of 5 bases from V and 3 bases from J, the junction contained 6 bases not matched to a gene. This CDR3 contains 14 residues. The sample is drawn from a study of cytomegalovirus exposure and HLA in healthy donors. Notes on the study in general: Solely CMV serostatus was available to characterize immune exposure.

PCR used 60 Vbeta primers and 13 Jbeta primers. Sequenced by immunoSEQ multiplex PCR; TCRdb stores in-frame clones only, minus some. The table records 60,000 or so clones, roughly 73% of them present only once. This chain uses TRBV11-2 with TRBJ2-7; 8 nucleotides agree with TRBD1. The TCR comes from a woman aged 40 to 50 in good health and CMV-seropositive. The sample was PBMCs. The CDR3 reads CASSPRTGRYEQYF. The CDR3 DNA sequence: TGTGCCAGCAGCCCCAGGACAGGGCGCTACGAGCAGTACTTC.